These T cell receptor beta chains were read from a single sample in a study of blood T cells in healthy people across ages. One entry per CDR3 protein, called by TCRdb with MiXCR from the 5' RACE reads. The top ten clones hold 3.6% of a sample with hundreds of thousands of distinct CDR3 sequences, over 20% of them seen once. The specimen was blood. The receptor source for this set is a man between 70 and 80 years old in good health. Each CDR3 is given with its conserved first and last residue. Fields, in order: D gene, V gene, J gene, clone size, CDR3 DNA, CDR3 protein. A D gene is named only where the DNA matches it firmly. The size field is filled for only some rows; it gives once, few, many or a size class.

.	TRBV20-1	TRBJ2-1	.	TGCAGTGCTACCGACCGGGAAGATTACAATGAGCAGTTCTTC	CSATDREDYNEQFF
TRBD2	TRBV5-1	TRBJ2-1	once	TGCGCCAGCAGCTCGAAATCGCTAGCGGGAGGGTACAATGAGCAGTTCTTC	CASSSKSLAGGYNEQFF
.	TRBV20-1	TRBJ2-3	few	TGCAGTGCAGCAACAACAGGGACGCAGTATTTT	CSAATTGTQYF
.	TRBV29-1	TRBJ2-1	few	TGCAGCGTTCCCCGGGACTCCTACAATGAGCAGTTCTTC	CSVPRDSYNEQFF
TRBD1	TRBV7-6	TRBJ1-2	.	TGTGCCAGCAGCTCACCGGGACAGGGAGTTTATGGCTACACCTTC	CASSSPGQGVYGYTF
.	TRBV11-2	TRBJ1-2	few	TGTGCCAGCAGCTTAGGCCCGATGGCGGTCTATGGCTACACCTTC	CASSLGPMAVYGYTF
.	TRBV12-3/TRBV12-4	TRBJ1-2	.	TGTGCCAGCAGTTTAAGAGAAGATGGCTACACCTTC	CASSLREDGYTF
.	TRBV7-8	TRBJ2-7	few	TGTGCCAGCAGCCTAGCCAGCGCCTACGAGCAGTACTTC	CASSLASAYEQYF
.	TRBV7-9	TRBJ2-7	few	TGTGCCAGCAGCCCCAAGGGCCCGTACGAGCAGTACTTC	CASSPKGPYEQYF
.	TRBV4-3	TRBJ2-7	.	TGCGCCAGCAGCCAAGGGGAGTCTGACGAGCAGTACTTC	CASSQGESDEQYF
.	TRBV5-5	TRBJ1-6	few	TGTGCCAGCAGCTTTTTCGACGGAGATTCACCCCTCCACTTT	CASSFFDGDSPLHF